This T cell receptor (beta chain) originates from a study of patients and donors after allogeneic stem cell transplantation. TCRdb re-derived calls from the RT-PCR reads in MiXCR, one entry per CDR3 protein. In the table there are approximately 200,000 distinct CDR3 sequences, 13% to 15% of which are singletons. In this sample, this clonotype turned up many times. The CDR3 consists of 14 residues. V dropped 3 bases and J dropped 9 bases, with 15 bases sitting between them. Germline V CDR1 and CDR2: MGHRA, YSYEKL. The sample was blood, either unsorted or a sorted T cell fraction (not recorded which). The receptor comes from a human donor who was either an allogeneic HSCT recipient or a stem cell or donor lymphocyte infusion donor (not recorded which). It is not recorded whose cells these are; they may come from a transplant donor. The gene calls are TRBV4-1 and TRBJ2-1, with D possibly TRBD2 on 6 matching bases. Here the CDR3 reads CASSHEGGSGEQFF. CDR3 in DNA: TGCGCCAGCAGCCATGAGGGAGGAAGCGGTGAGCAGTTCTTC.